The T cell receptor beta chain described here comes from a study of shared clonotypes between healthy human individuals. The CDR3 totals 10 residues. Germline V CDR1 and CDR2: SQVTM, ANQGSEA. The V end lost 4 bases, the J end lost 9 bases, and 9 bases lay between the germline ends. This table comes from immunoSEQ multiplex PCR, and its TCRdb copy is limited to in-frame clones, with some not included. Among some 1,600,000 clones listed, 95% to 99% were seen once. A remark on this clone: As yet, its antigen is unknown.

Study conclusions and caveats: Memory subsets generally showed lower estimated richness than naive subsets.

This rearrangement joins TRBV29-1 to TRBJ2-5; unclear D gene. Input material: naive CD4+ T cells sorted from blood. Subset defined: CD45RA+ positively selected. This TCR derives from a man aged 25-40 years in good health. The CDR3 nucleotides read TGCAGCGTTGGGTCCAGCTCCCAGTACTTC. Translation: CSVGSSSQYF.